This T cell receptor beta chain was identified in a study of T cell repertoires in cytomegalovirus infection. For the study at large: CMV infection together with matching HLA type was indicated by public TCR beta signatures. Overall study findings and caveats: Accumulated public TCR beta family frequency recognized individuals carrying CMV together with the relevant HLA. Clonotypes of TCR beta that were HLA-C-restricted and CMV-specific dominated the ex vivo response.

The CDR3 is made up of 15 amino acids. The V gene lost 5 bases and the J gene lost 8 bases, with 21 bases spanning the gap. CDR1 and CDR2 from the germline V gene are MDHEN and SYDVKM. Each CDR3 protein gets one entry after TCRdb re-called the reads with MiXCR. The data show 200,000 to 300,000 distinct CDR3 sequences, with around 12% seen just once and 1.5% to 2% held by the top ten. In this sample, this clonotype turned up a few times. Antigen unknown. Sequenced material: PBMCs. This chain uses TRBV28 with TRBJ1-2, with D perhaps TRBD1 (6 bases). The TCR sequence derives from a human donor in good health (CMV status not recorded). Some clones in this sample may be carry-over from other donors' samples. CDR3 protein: CASSLGAQGSRGYTF. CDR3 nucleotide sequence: TGTGCCAGCAGTCTTGGGGCGCAGGGGAGCAGGGGCTACACCTTC.